Presented here are 11 T cell receptor beta chains from one specimen sequenced in a study of blood T cell repertoires in COVID-19. Sequenced by immunoSEQ multiplex PCR; TCRdb stores in-frame clones only, minus some. The sample consists of 120,000 to 150,000 clones, approximately 84% of them appearing once. The sample comprised peripheral blood. These receptors came from a human donor in a cohort sampled during active COVID-19.

This chain joins TRBV28 and TRBJ2-6; 10 bases agree with TRBD1. V lost 6 bases to trimming and J lost 2 bases; unmatched junction nucleotides: 4. Per the germline V gene, CDR1 is MDHEN and CDR2 is SYDVKM. The CDR3 covers 16 residues. The CDR3 protein is CASRTTGGTGANVLTF. The CDR3 bases are TGTGCCAGCAGGACGACAGGGGGCACTGGGGCCAACGTCCTGACTTTC.

The chain combines TRBV28 with TRBJ1-1, with D unclear. With 7 bases removed from V and 7 bases from J, the gap between germline ends came to 16 bases. This CDR3 is built from 13 residues. The V gene's germline CDR1 is MDHEN and CDR2 SYDVKM. Here the CDR3 DNA reads TGTGCCAGCAAGATAAGTGAAAGCATTGAAGCTTTCTTT. Translating gives CASKISESIEAFF.

The chain carries TRBV3-1 (or the pseudogene TRBV3-2) and TRBJ2-5; 8 nucleotides agree with TRBD2. The CDR3 sequence is 14 residues long. Germline V gene sequence: CDR1 LGHDT, CDR2 YNNKEL (reference sequence). The ends lost 4 bases at V and 2 bases at J; junction bases unmatched: 3. CDR3 sequence reads: CASSPGGIQETQYF. CDR3 nucleotides: TGTGCCAGCAGCCCGGGGGGGATTCAAGAGACCCAGTACTTC.

This clone was observed once. CDR3: CASSGGTGTGRGGAFF. CDR3 DNA sequence: TGTGCCAGCAGTGGAGGCACCGGGACAGGGCGTGGGGGAGCTTTCTTT. J is TRBJ1-1 and V is TRBV6-1; 9 bases agree with TRBD1. V was clipped by 4 bases and J by 10 bases; unmatched bases: 16. CDR1 and CDR2 from the germline V gene are MNHNS and SASEGT. The CDR3 length is 16 residues.

The chain links TRBV14 to TRBJ2-2; D uncertain. Trimming pared 1 base from V and 1 base from J, leaving 4 bases between. Germline values: CDR1 SGHDN, CDR2 FVKESK. The CDR3 covers 14 residues. The CDR3 spells CASSQGGNTGELFF. The CDR3 nucleotides read TGTGCCAGCAGCCAAGGAGGGAACACCGGGGAGCTGTTTTTT.

The genes are TRBV30 and TRBJ1-2; 12 bases align to TRBD1. The CDR3 consists of 16 residues. Germline V gene data show CDR1 as GTSNPN and CDR2 as SVGIG (reference sequence). V shed 2 bases, J shed 7 bases, and the junction held 11 bases outside the gene matches. The CDR3 region is CAWSSLMGTGGFGYTF. CDR3 nucleotide sequence: TGTGCCTGGAGTAGCCTAATGGGGACAGGGGGCTTTGGCTACACCTTC.

The table lists this clone with a count of one. The chain employs TRBV29-1 and TRBJ2-1; TRBD1 might be the D (6 bases). The CDR3 consists of 15 residues. Germline CDR1 reads SQVTM; CDR2 reads ANQGSEA. Trimming pared 3 bases from V and 6 bases from J, leaving 18 bases between. In DNA, the CDR3 is TGCAGCGTTGAGCCTGGACAGCCCCGAGGCAATGAGCAGTTCTTC. Protein: CSVEPGQPRGNEQFF.

This chain joins TRBV6-2 or TRBV6-3 and TRBJ2-7, with a tentative D call TRBD1 (7 bases). V lost 5 bases and J 2 bases, leaving 13 bases between the germline ends. CDR1 is MNHEY and CDR2 is SVGEGT in the germline V gene. The length of the CDR3 is 14 residues. The chain's CDR3 is CASSLLRGAYEQYF. CDR3 sequence (DNA): TGTGCCAGCAGTCTGCTCAGGGGGGCCTACGAGCAGTACTTC.

This chain joins TRBV6-1 and TRBJ1-3, with a tentative D call TRBD1 (5 bases). Germline V gene data show CDR1 as MNHNS and CDR2 as SASEGT. The CDR3 has 16 amino acids. Between the trimmed V and J ends, which lost 1 base and 0 bases, there was a span of 10 bases. The CDR3 sequence is CASSEGTLSSGNTIYF. CDR3 sequence (DNA): TGTGCCAGCAGTGAAGGGACACTCTCCTCTGGAAACACCATATATTTT.

This clone was observed a handful of times. CDR3 DNA sequence: TGTGCCAGCAGTTTCGGCGGGGGGGCCGCGAACACCGGGGAGCTGTTTTTT. Translated: CASSFGGGAANTGELFF. This rearrangement joins TRBV28 to TRBJ2-2, with TRBD2 identical over 9 bases. The germline CDR1 and CDR2 sequences are MDHEN and SYDVKM. Losses at the gene ends were 3 bases for V and 0 bases for J; bases not matched to a gene: 5. This CDR3 has 17 residues. The variable domain in full, completed from reference TRBV28 and TRBJ2-2, reads DVKVTQSSRYLVKRTGEKVFLECVQDMDHENMFWYRQDPGLGLRLIYFSYDVKMKEKGDIPEGYSVSREKKERFSLILESASTNQTSMYLCASSFGGGAANTGELFFGEGSRLTVL.

This clone was detected once. The chain uses TRBV9 and TRBJ1-1; 7 positions agree with TRBD1. From germline, CDR1 is SGDLS and CDR2 YYNGEE. The CDR3 has 12 amino acids. Trimming took 3 bases from V and 8 from J; bases not matched to a gene: 4. The CDR3 coding sequence is TGTGCCAGCAGCGCGGGGACAGTCGAAGCTTTCTTT. Residues: CASSAGTVEAFF.